A single sample gave rise to the 30 T cell receptor beta chains below, sequenced in a study of control samples from healthy donors and cancer patients. The protocol was immunoSEQ multiplex PCR, while the TCRdb copy is restricted to in-frame clones and leaves out a portion. The sample lists about 120,000 clones; roughly 90% were seen once. Material: blood. These receptors originate from a woman aged 18-29 years in good health.

This rearrangement joins TRBV4-3 to TRBJ2-3, with 9 bases lining up with TRBD2. Germline values: CDR1 LGHNA, CDR2 YSLEER. The V gene end was trimmed by 4 bases and the J gene end by 1 base; junction bases not matched to a gene: 6. This CDR3 contains 16 residues. This CDR3 is CASSPGLAGGTDTQYF. The CDR3 nucleotides read TGCGCCAGCAGCCCGGGACTAGCCGGCGGCACAGATACGCAGTATTTT.

V usage is TRBV29-1 and J usage is TRBJ1-1, with D uncertain. With 6 bases removed from V and 1 base from J, the gap between germline ends came to 9 bases. The CDR3 extends over 12 amino acids. Per germline, CDR1 SQVTM and CDR2 ANQGSEA. The CDR3 protein is CSVKDGNTEAFF. The CDR3 DNA reads as TGCAGCGTGAAGGATGGGAACACTGAAGCTTTCTTT.

This clone was observed a single time. The CDR3 here is CASSKTGWGAGELFF. Here the CDR3 DNA reads TGTGCCAGCAGCAAGACAGGTTGGGGGGCCGGGGAGCTGTTTTTT. The chain combines TRBV2 with TRBJ2-2; the D call may be TRBD1 or TRBD2 (6 bases each). In germline, CDR1 is SNHLY, CDR2 FYNNEI. The CDR3 extends over 15 amino acids. Trimming left V 6 bases short and J 6 bases short, with 17 bases between.

The CDR3 spells CASSLATGAGYTF. The DNA for the CDR3 is TGTGCCAGCAGCTTAGCGACGGGGGCTGGCTACACCTTC. V and J are TRBV7-6 and TRBJ1-2; a weak D match, TRBD1 (6 bases). Trimming pared 0 bases from V and 7 bases from J, leaving 9 bases between. Germline assignment: CDR1 SGHVS and CDR2 FNYEAQ. This CDR3 is 13 amino acids long.

The rearrangement joins TRBV5-1 to TRBJ1-1; no reliable D call. The germline V gene encodes CDR1 SGHRS and CDR2 YFSETQ. This CDR3 has 16 residues. The V gene lost 3 bases and the J gene lost 0 bases, with 15 bases spanning the gap. CDR3 sequence: CASSYGEAYMNTEAFF. The CDR3 bases are TGCGCCAGCAGCTATGGGGAAGCCTACATGAACACTGAAGCTTTCTTT.

V usage is TRBV24-1 and J usage is TRBJ1-6; 10 positions agree with TRBD1. Germline trimming cut 4 bases from V and 9 bases from J; bases unmatched to any gene: 5. The V gene's germline CDR1 is KGHDR and CDR2 SFDVKD. The CDR3 totals 15 residues. This chain's CDR3 is CATSESGQGTSPLHF. The CDR3, as DNA: TGTGCCACCAGTGAGTCGGGACAGGGGACTTCACCCCTCCACTTT.

The gene calls are TRBV18 and TRBJ1-1; 7 nucleotides match TRBD1. Losses at the gene ends were 8 bases for V and 1 base for J; bases not matched to a gene: 7. The CDR3 spans 14 residues. CDR1 and CDR2 from the germline V gene are KGHSH and LQKENI. In nucleotides, the CDR3 is TGTGCCAGCGGAACCTCAGGGGGGAACACTGAAGCTTTCTTT. It specifies CASGTSGGNTEAFF. Full variable domain (missing parts from reference TRBV18 and TRBJ1-1): NAGVMQNPRHLVRRRGQEARLRCSPMKGHSHVYWYRQLPEEGLKFMVYLQKENIIDESGMPKERFSAEFPKEGPSILRIQQVVRGDSAAYFCASGTSGGNTEAFFGQGTRLTVV.

This chain connects TRBV28 to TRBJ1-4; 7 bases agree with TRBD1. The ends lost 1 base at V and 2 bases at J; junction bases unmatched: 4. The CDR3 is made up of 16 amino acids. The germline gives CDR1 MDHEN, CDR2 SYDVKM. CDR3 sequence: CASSLFGTATNEKLFF. The CDR3 DNA sequence: TGTGCCAGCAGTTTATTTGGGACAGCCACTAATGAAAAACTGTTTTTT.

This clone was observed once. The chain joins TRBV7-2 to TRBJ2-1, with 9 bases aligning to TRBD2. The V gene's germline CDR1 is SGHTA and CDR2 FQGNSA. CDR3 length equals 15 residues. V was clipped by 2 bases and J by 8 bases; unmatched bases: 7. CDR3 nucleotide sequence: TGTGCCAGCAGCTTAAACTTTGGCGGGAGGGATGAGCAGTTCTTC. Protein sequence: CASSLNFGGRDEQFF.

This clone was counted only a few times. J is TRBJ2-2 and V is TRBV19; TRBD1 matches at 8 bases. The V segment lost 6 bases and the J segment 3 bases; nucleotides outside the gene matches: 9. The germline gives CDR1 LNHDA, CDR2 SQIVND (reference sequence). CDR3 length: 16 residues. The CDR3, as DNA: TGTGCCAGTAGATCTGGCGGCAGGGGGCACACCGGGGAGCTGTTTTTT. This encodes CASRSGGRGHTGELFF. The complete variable domain, with remaining parts taken from reference TRBV19 and TRBJ2-2, reads DGGITQSPKYLFRKEGQNVTLSCEQNLNHDAMYWYRQDPGQGLRLIYYSQIVNDFQKGDIAEGYSVSREKKESFPLTVTSAQKNPTAFYLCASRSGGRGHTGELFFGEGSRLTVL.

The V and J genes are TRBV6-5 and TRBJ2-1; D gene unclear. The CDR3 has 15 amino acids. Germline V gene sequence: CDR1 MNHEY, CDR2 SVGAGI. Trimming removed 10 bases from V and 4 bases from J, with 20 bases in between. CDR3 coding DNA: TGTGCCACGAATTCCGGGTGGGGATTTTACAATGAGCAGTTCTTC. Translating it yields CATNSGWGFYNEQFF.

V and J are TRBV30 and TRBJ2-5; D is possibly TRBD1 (6 bases). Trimming left V 1 base short and J 7 bases short, with 13 bases between. CDR1 and CDR2 (germline): GTSNPN, SVGIG (reference sequence). The CDR3 consists of 13 residues. The CDR3 here is CAWSEDRPMTQYF. The CDR3 DNA reads as TGTGCCTGGAGTGAAGACAGGCCTATGACCCAGTACTTC.

The gene calls are TRBV27 and TRBJ2-1; no reliable D call. V lost 0 bases and J lost 5, with 5 bases in between. Germline V gene sequence: CDR1 MNHEY, CDR2 SMNVEV (reference sequence). The length of the CDR3 is 13 residues. The CDR3 spells CASSLSFDNEQFF. The CDR3 coding sequence is TGTGCCAGCAGTTTATCGTTCGACAATGAGCAGTTCTTC.

This chain connects TRBV7-2 to TRBJ1-2; 9 positions match TRBD1. Germline-derived CDR1 and CDR2 are SGHTA and FQGNSA. V shed 4 bases, J shed 3 bases, and the junction held 6 bases outside the gene matches. CDR3 length: 15 amino acids. The CDR3 loop reads CASSSQQGAYYGYTF. The CDR3 DNA reads as TGTGCCAGCAGCTCACAACAGGGGGCGTACTATGGCTACACCTTC.

V and J are TRBV7-3 and TRBJ2-2, with TRBD1 matching over 7 bases. CDR1 and CDR2 (germline): SGHTA, FQGTGA. With V trimmed by 4 bases and J by 0 bases, 2 bases remained unmatched. This CDR3 has 15 residues. The DNA for the CDR3 is TGTGCCAGCAGCTCAACAGGGGCGAACACCGGGGAGCTGTTTTTT. Amino acid sequence: CASSSTGANTGELFF.

J is TRBJ1-4 and V is TRBV30; 7 nucleotides agree with TRBD1. From germline, CDR1 is GTSNPN and CDR2 SVGIG (reference sequence). The CDR3 is made up of 13 amino acids. V lost 7 bases to trimming and J lost 3 bases; unmatched junction nucleotides: 5. The CDR3 DNA reads as TGTGCCTCAACAGGGACAGCTAATGAAAAACTGTTTTTT. Residues: CASTGTANEKLFF.

The rearrangement links TRBV27 to TRBJ2-7; weak D call: TRBD2 (6 bases). Germline V CDR1 and CDR2: MNHEY, SMNVEV (reference sequence). The CDR3 consists of 17 residues. The germline V and J ends were trimmed by 0 bases and 5 bases, with 20 bases remaining between them. CDR3 in amino acids: CASSLSTGGGVADEQYF. The CDR3, as DNA: TGTGCCAGCAGTTTATCGACCGGAGGCGGGGTTGCGGACGAGCAGTACTTC.

The chain joins TRBV27 to TRBJ2-1; 8 bases line up with TRBD2. J gave up 9 bases and V 7 bases, and 11 bases lay outside the gene matches. Germline CDR1 reads MNHEY; CDR2 reads SMNVEV (reference sequence). This CDR3 spans 14 amino acids. The CDR3 nucleotides read TGTGCCAGCAAGCTTCGGGAGGGAATGGGTGAGCAGTTCTTC. Amino acid sequence: CASKLREGMGEQFF.

Note on this clone: The limits of the CDR3 on the DNA are not certain, so only TCRdb's listed CDR3 is given. J is TRBJ2-3 and V is TRBV19; the table's D call, TRBD2, was not checked against the DNA. Termini included, the CDR3 measures 14 amino acids. Per germline, CDR1 LNHDA and CDR2 SQIVND (reference sequence). CDR3 residues: CASTSGVRTDTQYF.

The chain uses TRBV2 and TRBJ1-6; a weak D match, TRBD1 (5 bases). The CDR3 runs to 15 residues. Germline CDR1 is SNHLY and CDR2 is FYNNEI. V was cut by 3 bases and J by 7 bases, with 13 bases left in between. The CDR3 DNA reads TGTGCCAGCAGTGATAGGGGCCGGGGGAATTCACCCCTCCACTTT. Its translation: CASSDRGRGNSPLHF.

This rearrangement joins TRBV6-5 to TRBJ1-2; D gene unclear. V was shortened by 0 bases and J by 0 bases, with 11 bases between the two germline ends. CDR3 length: 16 amino acids. CDR1 and CDR2 (germline): MNHEY, SVGAGI. The CDR3, as DNA: TGTGCCAGCAGTTACTCGACGGCCAGTGCTAACTATGGCTACACCTTC. Translation gives CASSYSTASANYGYTF.

The J gene is TRBJ2-5, the V gene TRBV7-2, with a possible D match to TRBD2 (6 bases). The V end lost 0 bases, the J end lost 6 bases, and 26 bases lay between the germline ends. Germline loops: CDR1 SGHTA, CDR2 FQGNSA. The CDR3 spans 19 residues. Here the CDR3 reads CASSLAWGPPRGRAQTQYF. The DNA for the CDR3 is TGTGCCAGCAGCTTAGCGTGGGGTCCTCCGCGGGGCAGGGCCCAGACCCAGTACTTC.

The chain carries TRBV30 and TRBJ2-1; D is unresolved. The V gene's germline CDR1 is GTSNPN and CDR2 SVGIG (reference sequence). The CDR3 has 11 amino acids. V lost 3 bases to trimming and J lost 7 bases, with 7 bases between them. The CDR3 DNA is TGTGCCTGGAGCCCCAAGAATGAGCAGTTCTTC. Translated: CAWSPKNEQFF.

The rearrangement joins TRBV2 to TRBJ1-1; maybe TRBD1 (6 bases). Trimming shortened V by 4 bases and J by 0 bases, and 15 bases separated the two germline ends. The CDR3 runs 16 residues. CDR1 SNHLY and CDR2 FYNNEI come from the germline V gene. CDR3 DNA sequence: TGTGCCAGCAGTGTAAGGGGGGTAGGCATGAACACTGAAGCTTTCTTT. It is translated as CASSVRGVGMNTEAFF.

This chain connects TRBV7-2 to TRBJ1-1, with 7 nucleotides matching TRBD1. V was clipped by 1 base and J by 10 bases; unmatched bases: 21. The germline CDR1 and CDR2 sequences are SGHTA and FQGNSA. This CDR3 spans 18 amino acids. The CDR3 bases are TGTGCCAGCAGCTTAGTTTTGGGGGTGACAGGGTCCGCGGGTGGAGCTTTCTTT. It translates to CASSLVLGVTGSAGGAFF. The full variable domain, completed using reference TRBV7-2 and TRBJ1-1, is GAGVSQSPSNKVTEKGKDVELRCDPISGHTALYWYRQSLGQGLEFLIYFQGNSAPDKSGLPSDRFSAERTGGSVSTLTIQRTQQEDSAVYLCASSLVLGVTGSAGGAFFGQGTRLTVV.

The rearrangement uses TRBV18 and TRBJ2-3; the match to TRBD2 covers 11 bases. The V and J ends lost 0 bases and 3 bases, in that order; junction bases with no gene match: 2. Germline V gene data show CDR1 as KGHSH and CDR2 as LQKENI. The CDR3 spans 16 residues. The DNA of the CDR3 is TGTGCCAGCTCACCACCAGTAGCGGGGGGGACAGATACGCAGTATTTT. Its protein is CASSPPVAGGTDTQYF. The variable domain in full, completed from reference TRBV18 and TRBJ2-3, reads NAGVMQNPRHLVRRRGQEARLRCSPMKGHSHVYWYRQLPEEGLKFMVYLQKENIIDESGMPKERFSAEFPKEGPSILRIQQVVRGDSAAYFCASSPPVAGGTDTQYFGPGTRLTVL.

V gene TRBV6-6 combines with J gene TRBJ2-3; tentatively, D is TRBD2 (7 bases). Looked up from germline, CDR1 is MNHNY and CDR2 is SVGAGI (reference sequence). CDR3 length: 15 amino acids. V lost 0 bases and J lost 2, with 9 bases in between. CDR3 DNA: TGTGCCAGCAGTTACTCCGGGGGGCTCACAGATACGCAGTATTTT. Translating gives CASSYSGGLTDTQYF.

The chain carries TRBV7-2 and TRBJ2-5; tentative D call: TRBD2 (7 bases). Germline CDR1 SGHTA, CDR2 FQGNSA. CDR3 length equals 14 residues. Deletions cut 0 bases from V and 5 bases from J, with 10 bases between. As DNA, the CDR3 is TGTGCCAGCAGCTTAGCGGGAGGGGGGGAGACCCAGTACTTC. Translated, it gives CASSLAGGGETQYF.

This clone was seen more than once but under ten times. The chain combines TRBV7-9 with TRBJ2-3, with 11 bases fitting TRBD2. CDR3 length: 12 amino acids. V gave up 1 base and J gave up 15 bases; unmatched junction bases: 3. Germline lookup yields CDR1 SEHNR and CDR2 FQNEAQ (reference sequence). CDR3 residues: CASSLGLAGFYF. In DNA form, the CDR3 reads TGTGCCAGCAGCTTAGGACTAGCGGGATTTTATTTT. Combining the CDR3 with reference TRBV7-9 and TRBJ2-3 gives the whole variable domain DTGVSQNPRHKITKRGQNVTFRCDPISEHNRLYWYRQTLGQGPEFLTYFQNEAQLEKSRLLSDRFSAERPKGSFSTLEIQRTEQGDSAMYLCASSLGLAGFYFGPGTRLTVL.

V is TRBV7-2 and J is TRBJ2-5; no reliable D call. Trimming removed 3 bases from V and 2 bases from J, with 7 bases in between. Germline lookup yields CDR1 SGHTA and CDR2 FQGNSA. The CDR3 has 13 residues. The CDR3 DNA follows: TGTGCCAGCAGCTTGGGCCCTCAAGAGACCCAGTACTTC. Protein product: CASSLGPQETQYF.